The clone carrying this TCR beta chain has at least ten counts. Its matching antigen is unknown. This entry belongs to a study of T cells in Graves' hyperthyroidism and ophthalmopathy. The PBMCs had their origin in roughly 10 ml of fresh peripheral blood. Trimming shortened V by 4 bases and J by 1 base, and 9 bases separated the two germline ends. From germline, CDR1 is SGHRS and CDR2 YFSETQ. The CDR3 is 13 residues long. General study results and limits: A 13 V-J signature model discriminated ophthalmopathy versus stable hyperthyroidism.

From RNA transcripts, TCR beta CDR3 regions were amplified. Primed by the HTBI set, a first-round RT-PCR was run on the TCR CDR3. TCRdb used MiXCR to reprocess the multiplex PCR reads, holding one entry per CDR3 protein. This sample carries a few hundred thousand distinct CDR3 sequences, around 15% of them seen once, and the ten largest clones take over 25%. This receptor was taken from a woman aged 50 to 65 with Graves' hyperthyroidism that later progressed to Graves' ophthalmopathy. Sequencing was performed on blood. This chain connects TRBV5-1 to TRBJ2-7; unclear D gene. The CDR3 region is CASSDSRSYEQYF. The CDR3 nucleotides read TGCGCCAGCAGCGATTCAAGATCCTACGAGCAGTACTTC.